The source of this TCR beta chain is a study of beta chain features in type 1 diabetes. Study conclusions and caveats: Sampled from patients, naive, central memory and Treg TCRB repertoires appeared more similar than those sampled from healthy donors. Equally in patients and controls, PCR might preferentially amplify shorter templates. Across all four CD4+ subsets, people with type 1 diabetes showed modestly shorter TCRB CDR3s. Sequencing used cDNA, and cells with high TCR expression could therefore be over-represented.

This clone came up a few times. The antigen remains undetermined. Blood was collected once per donor into heparin, averaging around 120 mL. TCRB transcripts that were expressed got sequenced, as all of the isolated RNA had been reverse transcribed. Only in-frame clones appear in the TCRdb table, and some are missing; sequencing was by immunoSEQ multiplex PCR. Of about 700,000 clones listed, over 10% were seen once; the top ten hold approximately 0.021%. Specimen: naive CD4+ T cells from blood. The origin of this receptor is a man between 18 and 29 years old with type 1 diabetes.

CDR3 nucleotides: TGTGCCATCAGGGGCGATTTAGGTGGCTACACCTTC. This gives the protein CAIRGDLGGYTF. V gene TRBV10-3 combines with J gene TRBJ1-2; D gene ambiguous. Germline CDR1 is ENHRY and CDR2 is SYGVKD. The V and J ends lost 6 bases and 7 bases respectively, with 12 bases between them. The CDR3 is made up of 12 amino acids.